Shown below are 10 T cell receptor beta chains from a single sample sequenced in a study of blood T cell repertoires in COVID-19. Assay used: immunoSEQ multiplex PCR; TCRdb lists only in-frame clones, some missing. The data hold 60,000 to 75,000 clones, with approximately 85% observed a single time. The sample comprised peripheral blood. The source is a human donor in a cohort sampled during active COVID-19.

This sequence joins TRBV27 and TRBJ1-6, with D perhaps matching TRBD1 (6 bases). Trimming removed 5 bases at V and 7 bases at J, with 15 bases between. Germline CDR1 reads MNHEY; CDR2 reads SMNVEV (reference sequence). The CDR3 is 15 residues long. Written as DNA, the CDR3 is TGTGCCAGCAGTATCAGGGGATTTAGAAATTCACCCCTCCACTTT. Amino acid sequence: CASSIRGFRNSPLHF.

The DNA of the CDR3 is TGCAGCGTTGCCAGGACAGGGGGCGTCGATGGCTACACCTTC. It codes for CSVARTGGVDGYTF. J is TRBJ1-2 and V is TRBV29-1; TRBD1 matches at 11 bases. CDR3 length: 14 residues. The trim removed 4 bases at V and 6 bases at J, leaving 7 bases unmatched. CDR1 and CDR2 (germline): SQVTM, ANQGSEA.

V gene TRBV6-5 combines with J gene TRBJ1-2; 8 nucleotides match TRBD1. The CDR3 has 14 amino acids. CDR1 MNHEY and CDR2 SVGAGI come from the germline V gene. Trimming removed 5 bases from V and 3 bases from J; junction bases left unmatched: 5. CDR3 amino acids: CASSRTGSHYGYTF. In DNA, the CDR3 is TGTGCCAGCAGTCGGACAGGGTCGCACTATGGCTACACCTTC.

In its sample, this clone was seen once. The chain carries TRBV6-6 and TRBJ1-1; 7 bases align to TRBD1. The CDR3 consists of 14 residues. Germline values: CDR1 MNHNY, CDR2 SVGAGI (reference sequence). Trimming took 5 bases from V and 5 from J; bases not matched to a gene: 8. CDR3 residues: CASSTNRGWTEAFF. The CDR3 DNA is TGTGCCAGCAGTACCAACAGGGGTTGGACTGAAGCTTTCTTT.

V and J are TRBV12-3 or TRBV12-4 and TRBJ2-1; D gene uncertain. The CDR3 extends over 13 amino acids. Trimming stripped 0 bases from V and 5 bases from J, with 5 bases between. For the CDR3, the DNA is TGTGCCAGCAGTTTAGCGCGTCACAATGAGCAGTTCTTC. Translation: CASSLARHNEQFF.

V usage is TRBV7-7 and J usage is TRBJ2-7; 8 bases match TRBD1. The V segment lost 3 bases and the J segment 2 bases; nucleotides outside the gene matches: 3. Germline V gives CDR1 SSHAT, CDR2 FNYEAQ (reference sequence). The CDR3 totals 14 residues. The CDR3 DNA is TGTGCCAGCAGCTTCGGGACAGGTACCTACGAGCAGTACTTC. It specifies CASSFGTGTYEQYF.

This rearrangement joins TRBV16 to TRBJ2-5, with TRBD2 as a possible D gene (5 bases). CDR3 length: 13 residues. V shed 1 base and J shed 2 bases, with 5 bases lying between them. Germline V gene data show CDR1 as KGHSY and CDR2 as FQNENV. The CDR3 nucleotides are TGTGCCAGCAGCCAATGGAGGCAAGAGACCCAGTACTTC. It translates to CASSQWRQETQYF.

V usage is TRBV12-5 and J usage is TRBJ2-3, with a tentative D call TRBD2 (6 bases). CDR3 size: 16 residues. Germline-derived CDR1 and CDR2 are LGHNT and FRNRAP. Between the trimmed V and J ends, which lost 0 bases and 1 base, there was a span of 11 bases. The CDR3 DNA sequence: TGTGCTAGTGGTTTGGTACTTCCGGGGGGCACAGATACGCAGTATTTT. As protein: CASGLVLPGGTDTQYF.

This clone was picked up one time. The DNA for the CDR3 is TGTGCCACCAGTGTAGGGCGGGGGCGCACAGATACGCAGTATTTT. Its translation: CATSVGRGRTDTQYF. The rearrangement links TRBV24-1 to TRBJ2-3; D may be TRBD2 (7 bases). Germline values: CDR1 KGHDR, CDR2 SFDVKD. The CDR3 loop spans 15 amino acids. V lost 5 bases and J 1 base, leaving 12 bases between the germline ends.

The gene calls are TRBV7-9 and TRBJ2-5; D perhaps matches TRBD2 (7 bases). Per germline, CDR1 SEHNR and CDR2 FQNEAQ (reference sequence). This CDR3 has 12 amino acids. The V end was cut by 0 bases, the J end by 12 bases, with 11 bases between. CDR3 region: CASSLATGTKYF. CDR3 DNA: TGTGCCAGCAGCTTAGCCACAGGGACTAAGTACTTC.